This T cell receptor beta chain was retrieved from a study of human T cells and chemical hapten exposure (dated by TCRdb to the early 2020s). In terms of the full investigation: For sensitization, 2% DPC in acetone was applied to a 2 cm by 2 cm area of upper inner arm skin. Throughout the approximately 26-week study period, patients were also given weekly therapeutic DPC doses on the scalp. Patch tests used Finn chambers with 0.01% DPC on the upper back, scored after 6 days by International Contact Dermatitis Research Group standards. The mostly female patient cohort included alopecia areata with under or over 50% scalp involvement, alopecia totalis and alopecia universalis. Libraries were pooled for sequencing, and per-sample TCR yields varied mainly because of small differences in library volumes within the pool. In alopecia patients, the study followed how the peripheral blood TCR repertoire changed in vivo over primary and secondary sensitization to diphenylcyclopropenone (DPC), a hapten. Blood samples were taken from patients before sensitization (week 0) and then at 2, 6 and about 24 weeks after DPC sensitization. For TCR sequencing, blood came from over 25 alopecia patients at anywhere from one to four time points (pre-sensitization, 2, 6 and 24 weeks). What the authors observed across the whole study: After repeated subsampling, changes were observed in the strength of the expansion versus patch-test correlation and in the threshold at which the correlation became significant. DPC sensitization did not change the number of TCRs with a frequency above 1 in 1000, and there was no evidence of changes in global repertoire structure. All patients had alopecia, a presumed autoimmune disease, so their immune response might differ from that of healthy individuals. Patch test score was positively correlated with the number of PT1 expanded TCRs, with significance at thresholds 8, 16 and 32 but not at 4. Significantly more large CDR3 similarity clusters were formed by expanded TCRs than by pre-sensitization or healthy control sets, consistent with antigen-driven responses.

The time point label, read with the paper, signifies: patch test 2, 6 weeks after DPC sensitization. In the paper's terms, the treatment or condition label means: therapeutic diphenylcyclopropenone sensitization with weekly scalp DPC. Blood at each patch-test visit was drawn before the patch test was applied. To be eligible, patients had to be aged 18 to 70, diagnosed with alopecia and judged suitable for DPC therapy, while pregnant patients were excluded. Unfractionated whole blood was collected in Tempus Blood RNA tubes, and total RNA was extracted from that blood. The library was built by means of RACE. The reads were generated on a NextSeq 500. Library preparation attached unique molecular identifiers to individual cDNA molecules for quantitative, reproducible TCR counting. From each blood RNA sample, both TCR alpha and TCR beta chains were sequenced. The paper's processing steps were these. Samples had a median of roughly 91,000 TCRs, with a range from about 23,224 to 750,000. The Decombinator software suite was used to annotate the V, J and CDR3 of the TCR reads. Every sample was subsampled to the same number of TCRs (28,000) for the PS versus PT1 abundance plots. Expanded TCRs were defined as absent before sensitization and observed at least eight times at the 2-week time point. In TCRdb, the public reads were trimmed at Q25 with fastp and aligned with MiXCR, with productive beta chains retained. When rows share a CDR3 protein, they turn into one entry using the most common DNA and genes. The V and J calls, along with clone size, are taken from TCRdb and not from the paper's own processing. The sample profile shows fewer than 80,000 distinct CDR3 sequences; about a tenth of them were found once. Around 6.8% of the sample is in the top ten clones.

This clonotype has a count of ten or more. The specificity of this receptor is unknown. No qualities accompany the bases; no much larger clone lies one base away. As encoded in the germline V gene, CDR1 is SQVTM while CDR2 is ANQGSEA. The CDR3 contains 12 residues, cysteine and phenylalanine counted. The CDR3 DNA has 36 bases and is translated from base 1. The sample here was whole blood, taken in connection with sensitization to the hapten diphenylcyclopropenone (DPC). This chain is built from TRBV29-1 and TRBJ1-1; the D gene remains uncertain. The source is a woman between 50 and 59 years old with alopecia areata. Some clones in this sample may be carry-over from other donors' samples. The CDR3 amino acid sequence is: CSSGWGNTEAFF. The DNA sequence is TGCAGTTCCGGATGGGGGAACACTGAAGCTTTCTTT.